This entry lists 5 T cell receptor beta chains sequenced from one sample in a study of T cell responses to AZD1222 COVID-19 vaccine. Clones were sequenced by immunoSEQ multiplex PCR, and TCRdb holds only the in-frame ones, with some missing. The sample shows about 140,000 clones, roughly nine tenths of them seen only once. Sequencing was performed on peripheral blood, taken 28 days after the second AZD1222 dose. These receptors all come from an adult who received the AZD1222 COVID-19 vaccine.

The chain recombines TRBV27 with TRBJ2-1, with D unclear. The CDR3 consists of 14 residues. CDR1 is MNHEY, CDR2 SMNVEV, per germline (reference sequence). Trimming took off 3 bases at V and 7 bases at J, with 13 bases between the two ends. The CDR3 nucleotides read TGTGCCAGCAGTTTGGGGTTAGGGAATAATGAGCAGTTCTTC. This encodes CASSLGLGNNEQFF.

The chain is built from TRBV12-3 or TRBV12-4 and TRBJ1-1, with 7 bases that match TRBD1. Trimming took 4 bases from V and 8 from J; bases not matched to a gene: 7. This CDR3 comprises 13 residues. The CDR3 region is CASSSPWGQEAFF. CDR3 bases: TGTGCCAGCAGTTCCCCCTGGGGACAGGAAGCTTTCTTT.

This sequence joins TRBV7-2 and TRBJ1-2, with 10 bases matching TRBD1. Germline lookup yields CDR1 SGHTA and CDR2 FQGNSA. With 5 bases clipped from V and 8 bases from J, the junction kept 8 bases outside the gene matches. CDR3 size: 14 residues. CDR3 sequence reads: CASSPTGGARGYTF. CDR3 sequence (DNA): TGTGCCAGCAGCCCGACAGGGGGCGCGAGGGGCTACACCTTC.

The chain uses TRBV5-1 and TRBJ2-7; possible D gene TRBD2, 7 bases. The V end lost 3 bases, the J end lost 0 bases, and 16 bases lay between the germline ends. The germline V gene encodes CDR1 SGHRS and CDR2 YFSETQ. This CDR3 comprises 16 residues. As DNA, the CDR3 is TGCGCCAGCAGCTGGAAGGGGGGGACCAGCTCCTACGAGCAGTACTTC. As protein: CASSWKGGTSSYEQYF.

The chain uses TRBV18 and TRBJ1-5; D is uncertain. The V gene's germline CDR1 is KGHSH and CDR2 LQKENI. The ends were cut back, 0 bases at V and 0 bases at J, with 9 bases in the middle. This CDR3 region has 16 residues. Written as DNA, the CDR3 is TGTGCCAGCTCACCACCTAGGACTTATAGCAATCAGCCCCAGCATTTT. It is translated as CASSPPRTYSNQPQHF.